These T cell receptor beta chains were read from a single sample in a study of tumor and adjacent non-tumor tissue in lung cancer. TCRdb reprocessed the multiplex PCR reads via MiXCR and lists one record per CDR3 protein. Seen here are some 80,000 distinct CDR3 sequences, approximately 82% observed once, and the top ten hold approximately 40%. The sequencing sample was made of distant non-tumor lung tissue. Every receptor here comes from a man aged 70-80 years with non-small cell lung cancer. Each CDR3 is given with its conserved first and last residue. The D gene is left open where the match is weak. Expanded clones are given a class, and other clones once, few, many or no size at all.

v_call	d_call	clone_size	j_call	cdr3_nt	cdr3_aa
TRBV25-1	TRBD1	few	TRBJ1-6	TGTGCCAGCAGGACAGGGGATTTACCCCTCCACTTT	CASRTGDLPLHF
TRBV5-4	.	.	TRBJ2-7	TGTGCCAGCGGCGGTGGCGTTTGCGGACCCTACGAGCAGTACTTC	CASGGGVCGPYEQYF
TRBV6-2/TRBV6-3	.	.	TRBJ1-1	TGTGTCAGCCAAGCCTTTGTGGGACACAGAAGAGAAGCTTTCTTT	CVSQAFVGHRREAFF
TRBV11-2	.	.	TRBJ2-2	TGTGCCAGCAGGTACAGGGACCTAGTGGCCCGTGAGCTGTTTTTT	CASRYRDLVARELFF
TRBV10-3	.	.	TRBJ2-1	TGTGCCATCAGTGCACATGGCTCCTACAATGAGCAGTTCTTC	CAISAHGSYNEQFF
TRBV30	.	.	TRBJ1-1	TGTGCCTGGAGCCTCCCCAAGGGCAGGAACACTGAAGCTTTCTTT	CAWSLPKGRNTEAFF
TRBV28	TRBD1	.	TRBJ2-2	TGTACCAGCAGATTACAGGGGTACTCGAACATCGGGGAGCTGTTTTTT	CTSRLQGYSNIGELFF
TRBV5-8	.	.	TRBJ1-5	TGTGCCAGCAGCCAATGGCGTCAGCCCCAGCATTTT	CASSQWRQPQHF
TRBV5-1	.	.	TRBJ2-7	TGCGCCAGCAGCTTGAGGGGGGCGGACAATGGGCAGTACTTC	CASSLRGADNGQYF
TRBV20-1	.	few	TRBJ2-2	TGCAGTGCTAGAGATATCCTAAGAGGGACCGGGGAGCTGTTTTTT	CSARDILRGTGELFF
TRBV6-5	.	.	TRBJ1-6	TGTGCCAGCAGTTACCCGATTGTGCAGGCTCATTCAGCCCTCCACTTT	CASSYPIVQAHSALHF
TRBV12-3/TRBV12-4	.	.	TRBJ1-3	TGTGCCAGCAGTCGTCCCGGGAGAAGGATCGGCTCTGGAAACACAATATATTTT	CASSRPGRRIGSGNTIYF
TRBV5-6	.	.	TRBJ2-6	TGTGCCGGCAGCTTGTGGGCATCGGAGGGGGCTAACGTCCTGACTTTC	CAGSLWASEGANVLTF
TRBV12-3/TRBV12-4	TRBD2	.	TRBJ2-1	TGTGCCAGAGACGGACTAGCGGGAGGGCCCCCGACGAGCTCCTACAATAAGCAGTTCTTC	CARDGLAGGPPTSSYNKQFF
TRBV14	.	.	TRBJ1-1	TGTGCCAGCTGCCAACTGGGGGACACTGAAGCTTTCTTT	CASCQLGDTEAFF
TRBV11-2	.	.	TRBJ2-7	TGTGCCAGCATCTTAGATCAGGGAGCCCACTACGAGCAGTACTTC	CASILDQGAHYEQYF
TRBV29-1	.	few	TRBJ2-7	TGCAGCGTTGAGCGGGGTTACGAGCAGTACTTC	CSVERGYEQYF
TRBV11-2	.	.	TRBJ2-1	TGTGCCAGTAGCTTAACGGGAGTAGCCAATGAGCAGTTCTTC	CASSLTGVANEQFF
TRBV10-3	.	.	TRBJ2-1	TGTGCCATCAGCCAAAAGGGGAGCTCCTGCAATGAGCAGTCCTTC	CAISQKGSSCNEQSF
TRBV5-4	.	once	TRBJ2-2	TGTGTCAGCAGCTCAGACATCGGGGAGATGTTTTTT	CVSSSDIGEMFF
TRBV29-1	.	once	TRBJ1-1	TGCAGCGTCGACACCTTGCAGGCAGCTAACACTGGAACTTTCTTT	CSVDTLQAANTGTFF
TRBV6-5	TRBD1	.	TRBJ2-2	TGTGCCAGCAGTTACTATCCCCTCGGGACAGGGGGTAGTGGCGGGGAGCTGTCTTTT	CASSYYPLGTGGSGGELSF
TRBV11-2	.	.	TRBJ2-1	TGTGCCAGCAGCTTGGTCAGGAGCTCCTACAATGAACAGTTCTTC	CASSLVRSSYNEQFF
TRBV11-2	.	.	TRBJ2-2	TGTGCCAGCAGCTTATCTATGGGGACCGGGGAGCTATTTTTT	CASSLSMGTGELFF
TRBV10-3	.	.	TRBJ2-7	TGTGCCATCAGTGAGAAGATGGGATGCTACGAGCAGAACTTC	CAISEKMGCYEQNF
TRBV7-8	.	.	TRBJ1-2	TGTGCCAGCGCATTTAGTCCTGGGACAAACTATGTCTACACCTTC	CASAFSPGTNYVYTF
TRBV5-4	.	.	TRBJ2-1	TGTGCAAGCAGCCAAATTGACAGGTACGATGAGCAGTTCTTC	CASSQIDRYDEQFF
TRBV6-1	.	.	TRBJ2-1	TGTGCCAGCTGGATAGGTTCCTACAATGAGCGGTTCTTC	CASWIGSYNERFF
TRBV11-1	.	.	TRBJ1-1	TGTGTCAGCAGCTCGGTCGGCCCGGAAGCTTTGTTT	CVSSSVGPEALF
TRBV6-1	TRBD1	once	TRBJ1-5	TGTGTCAGCATGGACAGGGGCTCACCCGCTCAGCCCCAGCATTTT	CVSMDRGSPAQPQHF
TRBV29-1	.	many	TRBJ2-2	TGCAGCGTTGACGGGCAGGGGAACACCGGGGAGCTGTTTTTT	CSVDGQGNTGELFF
TRBV29-1	.	.	TRBJ2-3	TGCAGCTTACTCCCATATGTGGCAGGGGGGGACACAAATACGCGGTATTTT	CSLLPYVAGGDTNTRYF
TRBV6-2/TRBV6-3	.	.	TRBJ2-3	TGTACCAGTACAACCCCCGGGACCGCCACAGATACGCAGTATTTT	CTSTTPGTATDTQYF
TRBV5-5	TRBD2	.	TRBJ2-5	TGTGCCAGCAGCCCTCGGCGGGGGTTCGAGACCCAGTACTTC	CASSPRRGFETQYF
TRBV6-2/TRBV6-3	TRBD1	.	TRBJ1-1	TGTGCCAGCTGTACGAGACAGGGAACGATCACTGAAGCTTTCTTT	CASCTRQGTITEAFF
TRBV28	.	.	TRBJ2-5	TGTGGCAGCAGTTTTAATGTCTACCGTGCTGCAGAGACACAGTACTTC	CGSSFNVYRAAETQYF
TRBV11-3	TRBD2	.	TRBJ2-5	TGTGCCAGCAGTAATAGCGGGAAGGGGACCCAGTGCTTC	CASSNSGKGTQCF
TRBV11-2	TRBD2	.	TRBJ2-7	TGTGCCGGCAGCTTAGCTAGCGGGACCTACGAGCAATACTTC	CAGSLASGTYEQYF
TRBV4-2	TRBD2	once	TRBJ2-2	TGTGCCAGCAGACAAGATTATCGCGGGGGGGCCCCCGGGGACCTGTTTTTT	CASRQDYRGGAPGDLFF
TRBV29-1	.	.	TRBJ1-2	TGCAGCGTTCTTGGGTGGGGGTTCTATGGTTACACCTTC	CSVLGWGFYGYTF
TRBV29-1	.	.	TRBJ2-5	TGCAGCGTCAAGCCCTACCTCCAGGCAGGTCGAGAGATCCAGTACTTC	CSVKPYLQAGREIQYF
TRBV5-6	TRBD1	many	TRBJ2-7	TGTGCCAGCAGCTTGGGACAGGGGGCTAATTACGAGCAGTACTTC	CASSLGQGANYEQYF
TRBV11-2	.	.	TRBJ2-2	TGTGCCAGGAGCTTAGTGGGCACAGTGGTTGGCGGGGAGCTGTTTTTT	CARSLVGTVVGGELFF
TRBV5-1	.	.	TRBJ2-7	TGCGCCAGCAGCTTGGGTAACGGGAGTAAGGACGAGCAGTACTTC	CASSLGNGSKDEQYF
TRBV20-1	.	.	TRBJ1-3	TGCAGTGCTAGACTCGGAAACACCATATATTTT	CSARLGNTIYF
TRBV4-2	.	.	TRBJ1-2	TGTGCCAGCAGTAAACTGGTACACGGGACCATCGGCTACACCTTC	CASSKLVHGTIGYTF
TRBV12-3/TRBV12-4	.	many	TRBJ1-5	TGTGCCAGCAGGGTGGCGGATCAGCCCCAGCATTTT	CASRVADQPQHF
TRBV28	.	many	TRBJ2-7	TGTGCCAGCAGTTTCGGGTACTACGAGCAGTACTTC	CASSFGYYEQYF
TRBV4-3	.	.	TRBJ2-1	TGCGCCAGCAGCCACAAACTAGCAGATTACAATGAGCACTTCTTC	CASSHKLADYNEHFF
TRBV6-1	.	.	TRBJ2-7	TGTGCCAGGACTCGGATAGACGGCTCCTACGAGCAGTACTTC	CARTRIDGSYEQYF
TRBV11-2	TRBD1	.	TRBJ1-6	TGTGCCAGCAGCTTACTCCGACAGGGGACTAATAATTCACCCCTCCACTTT	CASSLLRQGTNNSPLHF
TRBV6-5	.	.	TRBJ2-2	TGTGCCAAAAGTTATTGGGGCACCGGGGAGCTGTTTTTT	CAKSYWGTGELFF
TRBV28	TRBD1	.	TRBJ1-6	TGTGGCAGCAGTCTGGGACAGGGCACCGGTCTTAATTCACCCCTCCACTTT	CGSSLGQGTGLNSPLHF
TRBV6-5	TRBD2	.	TRBJ2-1	TGTGCCAGCACCTCGGGACTAGCGGATTTCAAAGAGCAGTTATTC	CASTSGLADFKEQLF
TRBV4-1	.	.	TRBJ2-1	TGCGCCAGCAGCCCACCCCGGGGAGGGACAGGATCATACAATGAGCAGTTCTTC	CASSPPRGGTGSYNEQFF